These T cell receptor beta chains were read from a single sample in a study of regulatory T cells in long-lasting Graves disease. Via MiXCR, TCRdb re-called the multiplex PCR reads, giving one row per CDR3 protein. The sample shows about 430,000 distinct CDR3 sequences, around 23% of them seen only once. The specimen comprised peripheral blood mononuclear cells (PBMCs), sampled when the disease was refractory, from a patient treated with antithyroid drugs. The receptors come from a female donor with Graves disease. CDR3s include the opening cysteine and the closing phenylalanine or tryptophan. Each record gives: D gene, J gene, clone size, V gene, CDR3 DNA, CDR3 protein. The D gene is left open where the match is weak. Size is omitted from some rows. Given values are once, few, many or a class for expanded clones.

- | TRBJ1-4 | many | TRBV28 | TGTGCCAGCAACCCCCGGACCAAAGAGGAAAAACTGTTTTTT | CASNPRTKEEKLFF
- | TRBJ2-7 | few | TRBV10-1 | TGCGCCAGCAGTCGAACAGGGTCCGAGCAGTACTTC | CASSRTGSEQYF
TRBD1 | TRBJ2-5 | many | TRBV2 | TGTGCCAGCAGTGAACAGGACAGGGAAGGAGAGACCCAGTACTTC | CASSEQDREGETQYF
- | TRBJ2-7 | few | TRBV20-1 | TGCAGTGCTAGACACCCCGGGGGTCCCTACGAGCAGTACTTC | CSARHPGGPYEQYF
- | TRBJ2-7 | few | TRBV11-1 | TGTGCCAGCAGTGATCCCTGGAGATCCTACGAGCAGTACTTC | CASSDPWRSYEQYF
TRBD2 | TRBJ2-3 | - | TRBV28 | TGTGCCAGTCGACTAGCGGGAGCGGTAGATACGCAGTATTTT | CASRLAGAVDTQYF
- | TRBJ2-7 | few | TRBV29-1 | TGCAGCGTTGAAGATCGGTATGGGGGAGGCTACGAGCAGTACTTC | CSVEDRYGGGYEQYF
- | TRBJ2-5 | - | TRBV29-1 | TGCAGCGTCCCTAAAGTTGGGGGGCGCGAGACCCAGTACTTC | CSVPKVGGRETQYF
- | TRBJ2-1 | - | TRBV28 | TGTGCCAGCAGCAGGGGTGGGGTGCACTTTCGGTACAATGAGCAGTTCTTC | CASSRGGVHFRYNEQFF
TRBD2 | TRBJ2-7 | once | TRBV4-1 | TGCGCCAGCAGCCTATCCGGGACTAGCTCTAGCGAGCAGTACTTC | CASSLSGTSSSEQYF
TRBD1 | TRBJ2-7 | many | TRBV11-1 | TGTGCCAGCAGCCCCCGGGACAGCACCTACGAGCAGTACTTC | CASSPRDSTYEQYF
- | TRBJ2-7 | - | TRBV15 | TGTGCCACCAGCAGAGGGGGAGACCCTCCCTACGAGCAGTACTTC | CATSRGGDPPYEQYF